Listed below are T cell receptor beta chains from one sample, sequenced in a study of blood T cell repertoires in COVID-19. Clones were read by immunoSEQ multiplex PCR, and TCRdb kept only the in-frame ones, dropping some. Among 65,000 to 70,000 clones listed, about 80% were seen once. Sequencing input: peripheral blood. Source of these receptors: a man older than 75 with active COVID-19. Each CDR3 is given with its conserved first and last residue. A D gene is named only where the DNA matches it firmly. Size is stated for part of the rows, as once, few or many counts, or as a class when the clone is expanded.

CDR3nt: TGTGCCAGCAGCTCCTATCGACAGGGAAGGAGGTATGGCTACACCTTC
CDR3aa: CASSSYRQGRRYGYTF
j_gene: TRBJ1-2
abundance: few
v_gene: TRBV5-6
d_gene: TRBD1

CDR3nt: TGTGCCACCAGCAGAGATAGGGGCATTCCCTCCAATAAATTCACCCTCCACTTT
CDR3aa: CATSRDRGIPSNKFTLHF
j_gene: TRBJ1-6
abundance: -
v_gene: TRBV15
d_gene: -

CDR3nt: TGTGCCAGCAAGCGGGGGCTCGGGGAAAAACTGTTTTTT
CDR3aa: CASKRGLGEKLFF
j_gene: TRBJ1-4
abundance: -
v_gene: TRBV6-5
d_gene: -

CDR3nt: TGTGCCAGCAGCTTATTGGACAGGGCGCAGTATTTT
CDR3aa: CASSLLDRAQYF
j_gene: TRBJ2-3
abundance: -
v_gene: TRBV7-9
d_gene: TRBD1

CDR3nt: TGTGCCAGCAGTTTGTTCGGGGGACAGCCCCGAAACACCATATATTTT
CDR3aa: CASSLFGGQPRNTIYF
j_gene: TRBJ1-3
abundance: few
v_gene: TRBV28
d_gene: TRBD1

CDR3nt: TGTGCCTGGAGTAGGGACAGTAATCAGCCCCAGCATTTT
CDR3aa: CAWSRDSNQPQHF
j_gene: TRBJ1-5
abundance: -
v_gene: TRBV30
d_gene: TRBD1

CDR3nt: TGTGCCAGCAGCTCAGGGATCAACCCCTCGGGTGAGCAGTTCTTC
CDR3aa: CASSSGINPSGEQFF
j_gene: TRBJ2-1
abundance: -
v_gene: TRBV11-1
d_gene: -

CDR3nt: TGTGCCAGCAGGATAGACAGGGTAACTGAAGCTTTCTTT
CDR3aa: CASRIDRVTEAFF
j_gene: TRBJ1-1
abundance: -
v_gene: TRBV7-9
d_gene: TRBD1

CDR3nt: TGTGCCAGCAGCTTAGTGGAGACAGGGAACACTGAAGCTTTCTTT
CDR3aa: CASSLVETGNTEAFF
j_gene: TRBJ1-1
abundance: -
v_gene: TRBV7-6
d_gene: -

CDR3nt: TGTGCCACCGCCCCCGACTTTGTCGGCACTGAAGCTTTCTTT
CDR3aa: CATAPDFVGTEAFF
j_gene: TRBJ1-1
abundance: -
v_gene: TRBV2
d_gene: -

CDR3nt: TGTGCCAGCAGTCCGGGGGGACAGGGTAATCAGCCCCAGCATTTT
CDR3aa: CASSPGGQGNQPQHF
j_gene: TRBJ1-5
abundance: -
v_gene: TRBV27
d_gene: TRBD1